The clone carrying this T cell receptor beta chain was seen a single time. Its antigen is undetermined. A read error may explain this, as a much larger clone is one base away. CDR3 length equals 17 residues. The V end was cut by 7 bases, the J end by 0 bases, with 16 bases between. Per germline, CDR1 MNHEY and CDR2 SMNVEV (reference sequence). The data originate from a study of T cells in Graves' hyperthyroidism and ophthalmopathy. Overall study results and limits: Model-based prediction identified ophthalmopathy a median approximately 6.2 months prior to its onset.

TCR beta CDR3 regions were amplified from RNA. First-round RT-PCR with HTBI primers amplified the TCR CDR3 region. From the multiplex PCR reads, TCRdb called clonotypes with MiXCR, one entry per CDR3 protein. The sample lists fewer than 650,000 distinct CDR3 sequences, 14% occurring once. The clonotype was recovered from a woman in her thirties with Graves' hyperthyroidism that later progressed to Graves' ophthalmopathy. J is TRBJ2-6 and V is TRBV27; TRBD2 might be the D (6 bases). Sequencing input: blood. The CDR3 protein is CASNTGISGSGANVLTF. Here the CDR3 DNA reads TGTGCCAGCAACACCGGGATTAGCGGCTCTGGGGCCAACGTCCTGACTTTC.